The present T cell receptor (beta chain) was sequenced within a study of T cells in Graves' hyperthyroidism and ophthalmopathy (dated by TCRdb to between 2019 and 2020). In terms of the full investigation: Peripheral blood samples were taken at initial diagnosis, before any treatment was given. To identify distinguishing TCR V-J signatures, a discovery cohort of around 100 patients was used, comprising 40 to 45 with Graves' ophthalmopathy and some 57 with stable Graves' hyperthyroidism. Thyroid tissue and blood T-cell repertoires from more than 5 Graves' hyperthyroidism patients were also compared in the study. The 100 or so discovery patients were randomly divided into training and test sets at a 7:3 ratio. Whether ophthalmopathy could be predicted prospectively was tested in an independent validation cohort made up of about 20 hyperthyroidism patients plus 17 patients who later progressed to ophthalmopathy. The paper reports TCR Vbeta CDR3 sequencing of more than 120 peripheral blood samples: 43 ophthalmopathy, over 70 hyperthyroidism and approximately 17 progressor patients. After blood sampling, hyperthyroidism patients were treated with methimazole at a starting dose of 30 mg daily, and ophthalmopathy patients were treated with high-dose intravenous methylprednisolone. General conclusions and limits of the study: No statistical method was used to fix the sample size in advance, and group allocation was not hidden from the investigators. A model built on a 13 V-J signature distinguished ophthalmopathy from stable hyperthyroidism, reaching roughly 88% sensitivity and 81% to 83% specificity in cross-validation and 80%/75% in testing. In validation, the model predicted progression to ophthalmopathy a median of roughly 6.1 months before onset, with about 67% sensitivity and 72.22% specificity. Most expanded thyroid clonotypes (frequency above 0.001) were also found in blood, which suggests that blood repertoires may mirror thyroid immune responses.

V and J are truncated by 0 bases and 4 bases respectively, leaving an intervening sequence of 13 bases. Taken from the germline V gene, the CDR1 and CDR2 loops are MNHNS and SASEGT. Reading from cysteine to phenylalanine, the CDR3 counts 17 amino acids. Only the CDR3 portion is preserved as DNA: 51 bases, with reading frame beginning at the first base. This clonotype has only a few counts. This clone's antigen is unknown. No base quality information exists; no much larger clone differs at one position. The TCR beta CDR3 regions were amplified from RNA transcripts. For the first round of RT-PCR on the TCR CDR3, the HTBI primer set was used together with the Qiagen OneStep RT-PCR kit. Libraries were constructed in a second round of multiplex PCR, after which size selection and purification were performed. Paired-end sequencing of the libraries was performed with 100 bp reads on an Illumina HiSeq2000. Concerning the study's data processing: SOAPnuke was used to process the raw data, with reads discarded if the reads contained adapters or uncalled bases, had a mean Phred below 15, or lacked an exact constant-primer or identifier match. High-quality paired reads were merged using COPE v1.2.5, and each unique nucleotide sequence was defined as a clonotype. MiTCR v1.1 was used to align the clonotypes against IMGT TRBV, TRBD and TRBJ reference segments. The analysis was restricted to V-J combinations with a frequency above 0.0001, which together covered about 99% of the repertoires. A TCS score was defined as the ratio between F50 (clonal expansion) and ExV (chaos), using BLOSUM62-based TCRdist between CDR3 peptides within each V-J. Welch's t-statistics and random forest reduced around 510 V-J features to 13, which were used in a naive Bayes classifier (R e1071). TCRdb's own reprocessing of the public reads used fastp at Q25 and MiXCR and kept productive beta chains. Each entry is one CDR3 protein sequence, shown with its most common DNA and genes. For this entry, the V and J calls and clone size follow TCRdb and not the study's own pipeline. The table for this sample lists 600,000 to 650,000 distinct CDR3 sequences; under 25% of them were counted only once. Of the sample, 34% falls within the top ten clones.

Moderately to severely active disease, a Clinical Activity Score of at least 3, a NOSPECS grade of at least 4, and a duration under 3 months were present in ophthalmopathy patients. The study excluded patients with uncontrolled infections, other autoimmune diseases, pregnancy or lactation. Diagnoses were established on the basis of clinical symptoms, serum thyroxine and TRAb, thyroid ultrasound, and orbital computed tomography. Ficoll-Paque density gradient centrifugation was used to isolate PBMCs from around 10 ml of fresh peripheral blood. Trizol reagent was used to extract total RNA, and RNA quality was then checked on an Agilent 2100 Bioanalyzer.

The specimen was blood. The receptor chain draws on TRBV6-1 and TRBJ2-6; no confident D gene assignment can be made. The clonotype was recovered from a man in his thirties or forties with Graves' ophthalmopathy. The CDR3 corresponds to CASSEALMRSGANVLTF. In nucleotides, the sequence is TGTGCCAGCAGTGAAGCGCTAATGAGATCCGGGGCCAACGTCCTGACTTTC.